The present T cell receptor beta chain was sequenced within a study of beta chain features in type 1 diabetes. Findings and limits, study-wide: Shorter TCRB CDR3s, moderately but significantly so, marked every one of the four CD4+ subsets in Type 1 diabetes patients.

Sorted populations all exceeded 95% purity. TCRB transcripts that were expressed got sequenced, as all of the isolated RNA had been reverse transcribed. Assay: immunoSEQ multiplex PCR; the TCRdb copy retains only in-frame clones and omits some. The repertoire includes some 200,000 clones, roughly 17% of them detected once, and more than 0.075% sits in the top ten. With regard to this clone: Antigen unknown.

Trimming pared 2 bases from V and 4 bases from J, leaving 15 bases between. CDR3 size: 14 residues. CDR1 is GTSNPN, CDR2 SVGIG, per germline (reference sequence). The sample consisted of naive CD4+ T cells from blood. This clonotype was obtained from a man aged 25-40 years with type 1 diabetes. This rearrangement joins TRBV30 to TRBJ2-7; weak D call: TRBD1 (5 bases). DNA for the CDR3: TGTGCCTGGAGTTATAGTGGCAGGACATACGAGCAGTACTTC. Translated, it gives CAWSYSGRTYEQYF. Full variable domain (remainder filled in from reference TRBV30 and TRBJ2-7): SQTIHQWPATLVQPVGSPLSLECTVEGTSNPNLYWYRQAAGRGLQLLFYSVGIGQISSEVPQNLSASRPQDRQFILSSKKLLLSDSGFYLCAWSYSGRTYEQYFGPGTRLTVT.